This T cell receptor beta chain appears in the sequencing data of a study of T cell responses to AZD1222 COVID-19 vaccine. Investigators merged groups given second doses at roughly 4 or roughly 12 weeks. The CDR3 totals 15 residues. The ends lost 4 bases at V and 1 base at J; junction bases unmatched: 2. Germline CDR1 is SGHTA and CDR2 is FQGTGA. Sequencing used immunoSEQ multiplex PCR; TCRdb keeps in-frame clones, though not all of them. The repertoire holds about 160,000 clones, with 91% as singletons. Regarding the study as a whole: Clonal diversity was possibly underestimated, and white British individuals and females predominated among donors. Among AZD1222 vaccinees, only five or six were seropositive at baseline. Nearly half of unique spike-specific TCRs reportedly avoided B.1.351 and B.1.1.7 mutated regions.

As for this clone: The target antigen is unknown.

The sequence was obtained from an adult who received the AZD1222 COVID-19 vaccine. Sequencing used peripheral blood, obtained 28 days after the second AZD1222 dose. V is TRBV7-3 and J is TRBJ2-2, with 8 bases matching TRBD2. The CDR3 region has the DNA TGTGCCAGCAGCTCTACTAGCGGGAACACCGGGGAGCTGTTTTTT. This sequence encodes CASSSTSGNTGELFF.